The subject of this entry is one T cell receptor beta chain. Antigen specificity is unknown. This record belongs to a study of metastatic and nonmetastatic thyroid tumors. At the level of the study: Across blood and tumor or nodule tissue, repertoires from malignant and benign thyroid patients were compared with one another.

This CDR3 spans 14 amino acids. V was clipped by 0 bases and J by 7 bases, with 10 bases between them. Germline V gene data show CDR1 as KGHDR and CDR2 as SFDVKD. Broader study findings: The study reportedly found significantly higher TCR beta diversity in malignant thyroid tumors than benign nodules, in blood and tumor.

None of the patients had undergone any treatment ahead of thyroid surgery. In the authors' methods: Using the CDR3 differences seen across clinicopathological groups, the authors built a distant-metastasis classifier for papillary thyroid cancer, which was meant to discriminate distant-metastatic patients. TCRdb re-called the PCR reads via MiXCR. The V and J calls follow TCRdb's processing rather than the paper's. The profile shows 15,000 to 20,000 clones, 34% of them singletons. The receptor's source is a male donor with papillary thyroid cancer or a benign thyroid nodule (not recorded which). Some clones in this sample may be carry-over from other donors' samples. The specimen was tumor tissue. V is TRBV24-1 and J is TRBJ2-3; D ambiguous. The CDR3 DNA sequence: TGTGCCACCAGTGATTTGTGGGGATCCTATACGCAGTATTTT. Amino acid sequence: CATSDLWGSYTQYF.